The sequence of this TCR beta chain was determined in a study of T cells in localized non-small cell lung cancer. The table came from immunoSEQ multiplex PCR; TCRdb's copy has only in-frame clones and leaves some out. The sample lists some 52,000 clones, around 82% occurring once. The CDR3 consists of 13 residues. From germline, CDR1 is MNHNY and CDR2 SVGAGI (reference sequence). Trimming stripped 7 bases from V and 8 bases from J, with 14 bases between. The rearrangement uses TRBV6-6 and TRBJ1-4, with D tentatively TRBD1 (6 bases). This specimen consisted of PBMCs, obtained before any cancer treatment. The sequence came from a woman aged 35-75 years with stage II lung adenocarcinoma. CDR3 protein: CASNRDRMEKLFF. The CDR3 DNA is TGTGCCAGCAACAGGGACCGTATGGAAAAACTGTTTTTT.